This T cell receptor beta chain was recovered during a study of blood T cell repertoires in COVID-19. The CDR3 contains 12 residues. Trimming removed 5 bases at V and 1 base at J, with 5 bases between. Germline V gene data show CDR1 as SGHTA and CDR2 as FQGTGA. Only in-frame clones appear in the TCRdb table, and some are missing; sequencing was by immunoSEQ multiplex PCR. In the table there are tens of thousands of clones, roughly 80% of which are singletons. This clonotype was obtained from a man aged 55 to 70 with COVID-19, enrolled during active disease. The source material was peripheral blood. The chain employs TRBV7-3 and TRBJ1-1, with D possibly being TRBD1 (5 bases). CDR3 sequence reads: CASSGQNTEAFF. The CDR3 coding sequence is TGTGCCAGCAGCGGACAGAACACTGAAGCTTTCTTT.